A single sample gave rise to the 6 T cell receptor beta chains below, sequenced in a study of blood T cell repertoires in COVID-19. Profiling relied on immunoSEQ multiplex PCR, and the TCRdb table lists in-frame clones only, not all of them. The table has 85,000 to 95,000 clones, approximately 88% seen once. Sequencing was performed on peripheral blood. The source of these receptors is a man aged 55-75 years with acute or convalescent COVID-19.

This clone was observed a few times. CDR3 sequence reads: CASSYNRGQTNTGELFF. DNA for the CDR3: TGCGCCAGCAGCTATAACAGGGGACAGACGAACACCGGGGAGCTGTTTTTT. The chain is built from TRBV5-1 and TRBJ2-2; TRBD1 matches at 7 bases. Trimming at V came to 3 bases and at J to 0 bases, leaving 8 bases not matched to a gene. The CDR3 runs to 17 residues. Per germline, CDR1 SGHRS and CDR2 YFSETQ.

Here the CDR3 reads CASSSSSGQDTEAFF. The CDR3 DNA reads TGTGCCAGCAGTTCCTCCTCGGGACAAGACACTGAAGCTTTCTTT. The chain uses TRBV28 and TRBJ1-1; D might be TRBD1 (6 bases). The germline V and J ends were trimmed by 4 bases and 3 bases, with 15 bases remaining between them. This CDR3 is 15 amino acids long. Germline lookup yields CDR1 MDHEN and CDR2 SYDVKM. The complete variable domain, with remaining parts taken from reference TRBV28 and TRBJ1-1, reads DVKVTQSSRYLVKRTGEKVFLECVQDMDHENMFWYRQDPGLGLRLIYFSYDVKMKEKGDIPEGYSVSREKKERFSLILESASTNQTSMYLCASSSSSGQDTEAFFGQGTRLTVV.

The V gene is TRBV18, the J gene TRBJ1-2; the D is unclear. The length of the CDR3 is 16 residues. Germline V lookup: CDR1 KGHSH, CDR2 LQKENI. V was trimmed by 3 bases and J by 3 bases, leaving 17 bases between them. The CDR3 DNA is TGTGCCAGCTCACCTGGGCAGGCTCTTCAGGACTATGGCTACACCTTC. This codes for CASSPGQALQDYGYTF.

V usage is TRBV5-1 and J usage is TRBJ1-6; D is uncertain. In germline, CDR1 is SGHRS, CDR2 YFSETQ. The CDR3 contains 15 residues. V dropped 4 bases and J dropped 7 bases, with 15 bases sitting between them. CDR3 DNA sequence: TGCGCCAGCAGCAATCTCGGAGGACTCAATTCACCCCTCCACTTT. It specifies CASSNLGGLNSPLHF.

The chain carries TRBV11-3 and TRBJ2-3, with 12 nucleotides matching TRBD2. Looked up from germline, CDR1 is SGHNT and CDR2 is YENEEA. The CDR3 loop spans 16 amino acids. Trimming cost V 5 bases and J 8 bases; bases outside gene matches: 11. The CDR3 here is CASSTSSGRAGGTQYF. The CDR3 coding sequence is TGTGCCAGCAGCACATCTAGCGGGAGGGCCGGAGGTACGCAGTATTTT.

The chain is built from TRBV5-1 and TRBJ2-3; no clear D. Germline CDR1 reads SGHRS; CDR2 reads YFSETQ. This CDR3 has 17 amino acids. V lost 0 bases, J lost 2 bases, and 16 bases lay in between. The CDR3: CASSLAAQVPITDTQYF. The DNA for the CDR3 is TGCGCCAGCAGCTTGGCAGCCCAGGTCCCGATCACAGATACGCAGTATTTT.